Listed here is a single T cell receptor beta chain. These data belong to a study of CD8+CD57+ T cells in acquired aplastic anemia. Only patients with CD8+CD57+ cell expansion on flow cytometry were chosen for sequencing. There are 16 residues in the CDR3. V was cut by 3 bases and J by 1 base, with 14 bases left in between. Germline CDR1 reads SGHAT; CDR2 reads FQNNGV. The study profiled TCR beta VDJ and CDR3 using genomic DNA as template. TCRdb itself ran the reads through MiXCR, one entry per CDR3 protein. Of approximately 150,000 distinct CDR3 sequences in the sample, around 48% are singletons; the top ten hold over 0.95%.

The receptor's source is a human donor with aplastic anemia. The chain joins TRBV11-2 to TRBJ2-3, with D possibly being TRBD2 (7 bases). Sequencing was performed on sorted CD4+, CD8+, or CD8+CD57+ T cells (not recorded which) from PBMCs. The CDR3 DNA reads as TGTGCCAGCAGCTTGGGAGGGGGAGGGGGCACAGATACGCAGTATTTT. As protein: CASSLGGGGGTDTQYF.